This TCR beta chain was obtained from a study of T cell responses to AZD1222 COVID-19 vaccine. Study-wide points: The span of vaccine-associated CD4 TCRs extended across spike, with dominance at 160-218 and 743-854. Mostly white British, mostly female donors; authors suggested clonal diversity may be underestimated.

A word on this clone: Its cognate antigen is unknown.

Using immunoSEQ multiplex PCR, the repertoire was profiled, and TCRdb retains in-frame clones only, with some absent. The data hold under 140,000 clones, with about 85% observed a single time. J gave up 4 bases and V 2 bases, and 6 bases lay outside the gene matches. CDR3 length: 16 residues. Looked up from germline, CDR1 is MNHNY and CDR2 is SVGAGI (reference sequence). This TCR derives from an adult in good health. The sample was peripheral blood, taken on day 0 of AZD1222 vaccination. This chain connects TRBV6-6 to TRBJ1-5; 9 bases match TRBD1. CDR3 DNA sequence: TGTGCCAGCAGTTACGAGGGACAGGGACCAAATCAGCCCCAGCATTTT. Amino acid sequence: CASSYEGQGPNQPQHF.